Shown below are 2 T cell receptor beta chains from a single sample sequenced in a study of shared clonotypes between healthy human individuals. The naive CD8 subset, CD45RO-negative cells positively selected for CCR7, excluded terminally differentiated effector memory CD45RA+ cells. TCRdb keeps only in-frame clones here, not all; method: immunoSEQ multiplex PCR. The sample yields around 560,000 clones, around 95% seen once. Sequencing was carried out using naive CD8+ T cells sorted from blood. These receptor sequences come from a woman aged 30 to 39 in good health.

The J gene is TRBJ2-2, the V gene TRBV19, with D possibly TRBD2 on 5 matching bases. CDR1 and CDR2 (germline): LNHDA, SQIVND (reference sequence). Trimming stripped 5 bases from V and 4 bases from J, with 14 bases between. The CDR3 is made up of 15 amino acids. The CDR3 sequence is CASSPRRGGTGELFF. CDR3 bases: TGTGCCAGTAGTCCCCGACGGGGTGGCACCGGGGAGCTGTTTTTT.

This chain joins TRBV7-2 and TRBJ2-1; TRBD2 matches 9 bases. CDR1 is SGHTA, CDR2 FQGNSA, per germline. After removal of 5 bases from V and 1 base from J, the junction contained 3 bases not matched to a gene. The CDR3 consists of 15 residues. CDR3 in amino acids: CASSASGRSYNEQFF. The CDR3 nucleotides read TGTGCCAGCAGCGCAAGCGGGAGGTCCTACAATGAGCAGTTCTTC.